The 19 T cell receptor beta chains listed next were all sequenced from one sample in a study of T-cell reconstitution after alpha-beta-depleted transplantation in children. A TCRbeta library incorporating unique molecular identifiers was prepared. TCRdb recomputed calls from the PCR reads with MiXCR, one row per CDR3 protein. The sample has 400,000 to 500,000 distinct CDR3 sequences, 9.5% to 13% seen once. The sequencing here drew on PBMCs from the stem cell graft donor, taken from the stem cell graft. The receptors shown here come from a human donor who donated a stem cell graft to a child with acute myeloid leukemia.

This chain connects TRBV4-3 to TRBJ2-1; D unclear. This CDR3 contains 14 residues. The V end lost 0 bases, the J end lost 5 bases, and 8 bases lay between the germline ends. Looked up from germline, CDR1 is LGHNA and CDR2 is YSLEER. The CDR3 spells CASSQDLRDNEQFF. The DNA of the CDR3 is TGCGCCAGCAGCCAAGATTTAAGGGACAATGAGCAGTTCTTC.

This clonotype was found a few times. The chain is built from TRBV3-1 and TRBJ2-7, with D unresolved. The CDR3 sequence is 12 residues long. V lost 6 bases to trimming and J lost 1 base, with 7 bases between them. Germline V gives CDR1 LGHDT, CDR2 YNNKEL (reference sequence). CDR3 loop: CASSPRSYEQYV. For the CDR3, the DNA is TGTGCCAGCAGTCCCCGTTCCTACGAGCAGTACGTC.

This clonotype has only a few counts. The chain links TRBV6-5 to TRBJ2-7; 9 positions match TRBD2. The V gene's germline CDR1 is MNHEY and CDR2 SVGAGI. V lost 0 bases and J lost 6; bases outside the gene matches: 15. The CDR3 totals 18 residues. The CDR3 reads CASSYSSGRGLRGTEQYF. The CDR3 region has the DNA TGTGCCAGCAGTTACTCTAGCGGGAGAGGGCTACGCGGGACCGAGCAGTACTTC.

This clonotype was observed a handful of times. The chain uses TRBV2 and TRBJ1-2; tentative D call: TRBD1 (5 bases). CDR3 length equals 13 residues. V was trimmed by 3 bases and J by 7 bases, leaving 12 bases between them. The V gene's germline CDR1 is SNHLY and CDR2 FYNNEI. The CDR3, as DNA: TGTGCCAGCAGTGAGAGGCAGGGATCTGGCTACACCTTC. Amino acid sequence: CASSERQGSGYTF.

This clonotype was counted at least ten times. The chain has TRBV7-2 and TRBJ2-5; 8 bases match TRBD2. Germline V gives CDR1 SGHTA, CDR2 FQGNSA. The V and J ends lost 2 bases and 2 bases, in that order; junction bases with no gene match: 4. The CDR3 has 15 residues. Here the CDR3 DNA reads TGTGCCAGCAGCTTAAATCCGGGGGGGCAAGAGACCCAGTACTTC. This encodes CASSLNPGGQETQYF.

This chain joins TRBV4-1 and TRBJ1-5; TRBD1 matches at 7 bases. The germline V gene encodes CDR1 MGHRA and CDR2 YSYEKL. V was pared by 3 bases and J by 4 bases, with 6 bases of the junction left unmatched. CDR3 size: 15 residues. CDR3 loop: CASSQMPTGNQPQHF. The CDR3 bases are TGCGCCAGCAGCCAGATGCCGACAGGGAATCAGCCCCAGCATTTT.

This clonotype was observed a few times. The chain has TRBV2 and TRBJ1-1; D ambiguous. Germline V gene data show CDR1 as SNHLY and CDR2 as FYNNEI. V lost 9 bases and J lost 1, with 27 bases in between. CDR3 size: 18 residues. CDR3 nucleotides: TGTGCCAGTCATTTCAACCCCCTTGAGGGAGGAGGGAACACTGAAGCTTTCTTT. It is translated as CASHFNPLEGGGNTEAFF. Using reference TRBV2 and TRBJ1-1 for the parts outside the CDR3, the full variable domain is EPEVTQTPSHQVTQMGQEVILRCVPISNHLYFYWYRQILGQKVEFLVSFYNNEISEKSEIFDDQFSVERPDGSNFTLKIRSTKLEDSAMYFCASHFNPLEGGGNTEAFFGQGTRLTVV.

The chain employs TRBV3-1 and TRBJ2-3; 8 positions match TRBD2. The CDR3 has 15 residues. Losses at the gene ends were 11 bases for V and 9 bases for J; bases not matched to a gene: 19. The germline V gene has CDR1 LGHDT and CDR2 YNNKEL (reference sequence). The CDR3 DNA reads TGTGCCTGCTCCCAACCGGGACTAGTTGGGGGCACGCAGTATTTT. Encoded protein: CACSQPGLVGGTQYF.

The V and J genes are TRBV5-1 and TRBJ2-5; 8 bases map to TRBD2. CDR3 length: 14 amino acids. Per the germline V gene, CDR1 is SGHRS and CDR2 is YFSETQ. After removal of 2 bases from V and 5 bases from J, the junction contained 5 bases not matched to a gene. The CDR3: CASSFSGAMETQYF. CDR3 nucleotide sequence: TGCGCCAGCAGCTTTAGCGGGGCAATGGAGACCCAGTACTTC.

There are a few counts of this clonotype. The chain employs TRBV20-1 and TRBJ2-1; TRBD1 aligns across 10 bases. The CDR3 loop spans 14 amino acids. The germline V gene has CDR1 DFQATT and CDR2 SNEGSKA (reference sequence). V shed 1 base, J shed 6 bases, and the junction held 3 bases outside the gene matches. DNA for the CDR3: TGCAGTGCTAGAGGACAGGGGGCTAGCAATGAGCAGTTCTTC. Encoded protein: CSARGQGASNEQFF.

The chain joins TRBV4-2 to TRBJ2-7, with D possibly matching TRBD1 (6 bases). The CDR3 runs 15 residues. Trimming removed 4 bases at V and 4 bases at J, with 17 bases between. The germline V gene encodes CDR1 LGHNA and CDR2 YNFKEQ. CDR3 residues: CASSPLDGGLYEQYF. The CDR3 coding sequence is TGTGCCAGCAGCCCCTTGGATGGGGGCTTGTACGAGCAGTACTTC.

This clonotype was seen more than once but under ten times. The chain recombines TRBV20-1 with TRBJ2-1; D uncertain. The CDR3 is 15 residues long. Looked up from germline, CDR1 is DFQATT and CDR2 is SNEGSKA (reference sequence). Trimming took off 6 bases at V and 3 bases at J, with 18 bases between the two ends. The CDR3 loop reads CSARPQKKIYNEQFF. The CDR3, as DNA: TGCAGTGCGAGACCCCAAAAGAAAATCTACAATGAGCAGTTCTTC.

This chain uses TRBV5-8 with TRBJ2-3; D is possibly TRBD1 (5 bases). Germline loops: CDR1 SGHTS, CDR2 YDEGEE. Trimming took off 1 base at V and 5 bases at J, with 8 bases between the two ends. This CDR3 comprises 13 residues. CDR3 protein: CASSLFREDTQYF. CDR3 DNA: TGTGCCAGCAGCTTGTTCAGGGAAGATACGCAGTATTTT.

Comments on this clonotype: Compared with germline, one end of the junction differs, possibly owing to a read error. The rearrangement joins TRBV27 to TRBJ1-5; D gene ambiguous. Germline CDR1 MNHEY, CDR2 SMNVEV (reference sequence). The CDR3 extends over 15 amino acids. The CDR3 DNA follows: TGTGCCGGCAGTTTACAGCCGCGGAGCAATCAGCCCCAGCATTTT. It codes for CAGSLQPRSNQPQHF.

The table lists this clonotype with a few counts. This rearrangement joins TRBV5-1 to TRBJ2-1, with a possible D match to TRBD2 (6 bases). Germline CDR1 SGHRS, CDR2 YFSETQ. Trimming shortened V by 0 bases and J by 7 bases, and 23 bases separated the two germline ends. The CDR3 contains 18 residues. CDR3 nucleotides: TGCGCCAGCAGCTTGGCAAGTCTGGGAGCGAGAGGGACTAATGAGCAGTTCTTC. Its protein is CASSLASLGARGTNEQFF.

In the case of this clonotype: This clone may be a read error of a much larger clone one base away. The V call is TRBV6-1, the J call TRBJ2-3, with D possibly matching TRBD1 (6 bases). The V end was cut by 6 bases, the J end by 4 bases, with 8 bases between. There are 12 residues in the CDR3. CDR1 and CDR2 (germline): MNHNS, SASEGT. The CDR3 DNA sequence: TGTGCCAGCAGGGACAGCCCAGATACGCAGTATTTT. It specifies CASRDSPDTQYF.

This clonotype has a handful of counts. The chain couples TRBV27 to TRBJ1-2; 9 nucleotides agree with TRBD1. From germline, CDR1 is MNHEY and CDR2 SMNVEV (reference sequence). The ends lost 5 bases at V and 3 bases at J; junction bases unmatched: 13. The CDR3 runs to 17 residues. CDR3 DNA: TGTGCCAGCAGTCTTAATCTACAGGGGGCGCGTGACTATGGCTACACCTTC. Encoded protein: CASSLNLQGARDYGYTF.

In this sample, this clonotype turned up a few times. The rearrangement joins TRBV7-3 to TRBJ1-1, with D uncertain. The CDR3 has 13 residues. CDR1 and CDR2 from the germline V gene are SGHTA and FQGTGA. V lost 5 bases to trimming and J lost 4 bases, with 11 bases between them. The DNA of the CDR3 is TGTGCCAGCAGCCCAACCCCTGTCACTGAAGCTTTCTTT. This encodes CASSPTPVTEAFF.

This sequence joins TRBV3-1 and TRBJ2-1, with 12 bases identical to TRBD2. The V and J ends lost 5 bases and 7 bases, in that order; junction bases with no gene match: 12. Germline V gene data show CDR1 as LGHDT and CDR2 as YNNKEL (reference sequence). This CDR3 contains 17 residues. CDR3 in DNA: TGTGCCAGCAGCAAGGTGGGACTAGCGGGTACCGCGAATGAGCAGTTCTTC. Protein sequence: CASSKVGLAGTANEQFF.